Following are 23 T cell receptor beta chains from one sample sequenced in a study of blood T cell repertoires in COVID-19. The protocol was immunoSEQ multiplex PCR, while the TCRdb copy is restricted to in-frame clones and leaves out a portion. This sample has 150,000 to 200,000 clones, with about 86% found just once. Sequencing was carried out using peripheral blood. These receptor sequences come from a woman in her 70s with acute or convalescent COVID-19.

The CDR3 region has the DNA TGTGCCAGCAGCTTATACATCAAATGGGGCGACAGCTATGGCTACACCTTC. Translated, it gives CASSLYIKWGDSYGYTF. The chain has TRBV7-6 and TRBJ1-2, with TRBD1 as a possible D gene (5 bases). Germline loops: CDR1 SGHVS, CDR2 FNYEAQ. The CDR3 contains 17 residues. V was shortened by 2 bases and J by 4 bases, with 20 bases between the two germline ends.

The chain carries TRBV24-1 and TRBJ2-2; 7 bases map to TRBD2. The CDR3 is 18 residues long. Germline V gene sequence: CDR1 KGHDR, CDR2 SFDVKD. V was pared by 1 base and J by 1 base, with 8 bases of the junction left unmatched. Here the CDR3 reads CATSDLFQGGRNTGELFF. CDR3 DNA sequence: TGTGCCACCAGTGATTTATTCCAGGGAGGGAGGAACACCGGGGAGCTGTTTTTT.

This rearrangement joins TRBV30 to TRBJ2-1; TRBD2 agrees at 12 bases. The V and J ends lost 1 base and 7 bases, in that order; junction bases with no gene match: 11. The CDR3 has 17 residues. Germline V gene lookup returns CDR1 GTSNPN and CDR2 SVGIG (reference sequence). The CDR3 sequence is CAWSDGLAGTRGNEQFF. The CDR3, as DNA: TGTGCCTGGAGTGATGGACTAGCGGGAACCAGAGGGAATGAGCAGTTCTTC.

This sequence joins TRBV3-1 (or the pseudogene TRBV3-2) and TRBJ2-5; TRBD2 matches 13 bases. The CDR3 totals 14 residues. The germline CDR1 and CDR2 sequences are LGHDT and YNNKEL (reference sequence). After removal of 7 bases from V and 4 bases from J, the junction contained 3 bases not matched to a gene. In DNA form, the CDR3 reads TGTGCCAGCACCGGACTAGCGGGGGCAGAGACCCAGTACTTC. Translated, it gives CASTGLAGAETQYF.

This chain connects TRBV7-8 to TRBJ1-2; possibly TRBD1 for D (6 bases). Deletions cut 5 bases from V and 5 bases from J, with 27 bases between. CDR3 size: 18 residues. Germline V gene sequence: CDR1 SGHVS, CDR2 FQNEAQ. The CDR3 loop reads CASSAQGSARLSPYGYTF. CDR3 bases: TGTGCCAGCAGCGCACAGGGATCCGCACGACTTAGTCCTTATGGCTACACCTTC. Together with reference TRBV7-8 and TRBJ1-2, the CDR3 gives the full variable domain: GAGVSQSPRYKVAKRGQDVALRCDPISGHVSLFWYQQALGQGPEFLTYFQNEAQLDKSGLPSDRFFAERPEGSVSTLKIQRTQQEDSAVYLCASSAQGSARLSPYGYTFGSGTRLTVV.

V and J are TRBV30 and TRBJ2-1; maybe TRBD2 (5 bases). The V and J ends lost 8 bases and 4 bases respectively, with 18 bases between them. CDR1 and CDR2 from the germline V gene are GTSNPN and SVGIG (reference sequence). There are 14 residues in the CDR3. The DNA of the CDR3 is TGTGCCGCAAAGGTACTAGGTATATACAATGAGCAGTTCTTC. Translation gives CAAKVLGIYNEQFF. The variable domain in full, completed from reference TRBV30 and TRBJ2-1, reads SQTIHQWPATLVQPVGSPLSLECTVEGTSNPNLYWYRQAAGRGLQLLFYSVGIGQISSEVPQNLSASRPQDRQFILSSKKLLLSDSGFYLCAAKVLGIYNEQFFGPGTRLTVL.

In its sample, this clone was seen a few times. The V gene is TRBV4-1, the J gene TRBJ1-2; TRBD1 agrees at 8 bases. J lost 4 bases, V lost 1 base, and 5 bases had no gene match. Germline CDR1 reads MGHRA; CDR2 reads YSYEKL. The CDR3 sequence is 15 residues long. The CDR3 DNA sequence: TGCGCCAGCAGCCAAGGTGGACAGGGAGTCTATGGCTACACCTTC. Translated, it gives CASSQGGQGVYGYTF.

The chain links TRBV5-5 to TRBJ1-4; D remains unclear. CDR3 length: 15 amino acids. CDR1 is SGHKS and CDR2 is YYEKEE in the germline V gene (reference sequence). V gave up 2 bases and J gave up 4 bases, with 12 bases separating them. CDR3 amino acids: CASSFGGGINEKLFF. The DNA for the CDR3 is TGTGCCAGCAGCTTCGGAGGAGGGATTAATGAAAAACTGTTTTTT.

This clone was found once. The chain employs TRBV11-2 and TRBJ1-1; D perhaps matches TRBD1 (5 bases). CDR3 length: 16 residues. Looked up from germline, CDR1 is SGHAT and CDR2 is FQNNGV. Trimming left V 5 bases short and J 0 bases short, with 16 bases between. The CDR3 DNA follows: TGTGCCAGCAGCCACCCTTCCGGGGGGATGAACACTGAAGCTTTCTTT. Encoded protein: CASSHPSGGMNTEAFF. Full variable domain (rest looked up from reference TRBV11-2 and TRBJ1-1): EAGVAQSPRYKIIEKRQSVAFWCNPISGHATLYWYQQILGQGPKLLIQFQNNGVVDDSQLPKDRFSAERLKGVDSTLKIQPAKLEDSAVYLCASSHPSGGMNTEAFFGQGTRLTVV.

In this sample, this clone turned up once. V gene TRBV6-5 combines with J gene TRBJ2-3; the D is unclear. The length of the CDR3 is 11 residues. The germline CDR1 and CDR2 sequences are MNHEY and SVGAGI. V lost 7 bases, J lost 7 bases, and 9 bases lay in between. The CDR3 protein is CASTSLNTQYF. Here the CDR3 DNA reads TGTGCCAGCACCTCCTTAAATACGCAGTATTTT.

This sequence joins TRBV5-1 and TRBJ1-1; a weak D match, TRBD1 (5 bases). Trimming took off 0 bases at V and 1 base at J, with 7 bases between the two ends. CDR1 and CDR2 from the germline V gene are SGHRS and YFSETQ. This CDR3 is 14 amino acids long. The CDR3 DNA follows: TGCGCCAGCAGCTTGGACAGGTCGAACACTGAAGCTTTCTTT. Translated, it gives CASSLDRSNTEAFF.

The chain couples TRBV7-2 to TRBJ2-7, with 10 nucleotides matching TRBD1. The J segment lost 1 base and the V segment lost 5 bases, leaving 5 bases of the junction unmatched. Germline V gives CDR1 SGHTA, CDR2 FQGNSA. The CDR3 spans 15 residues. The CDR3 bases are TGTGCCAGCAGCCACGGACAGGGGGGTTCCTACGAGCAGTACTTC. It translates to CASSHGQGGSYEQYF.

The chain recombines TRBV12-5 with TRBJ2-1, with a tentative D call TRBD2 (7 bases). CDR3 length equals 16 residues. Germline V gene lookup returns CDR1 LGHNT and CDR2 FRNRAP. The V end lost 1 base, the J end lost 4 bases, and 14 bases lay between the germline ends. This chain's CDR3 is CASGLGGGTTYNEQFF. DNA for the CDR3: TGTGCTAGTGGTTTGGGAGGGGGGACTACTTACAATGAGCAGTTCTTC.

This chain links TRBV5-1 with TRBJ1-4; a weak D match, TRBD1 (5 bases). Germline-derived CDR1 and CDR2 are SGHRS and YFSETQ. The CDR3 length is 15 residues. Trimming took off 4 bases at V and 2 bases at J, with 12 bases between the two ends. The CDR3 sequence is CASSLLEGTNEKLFF. The CDR3 coding sequence is TGCGCCAGCAGCCTTCTGGAGGGGACTAATGAAAAACTGTTTTTT.

This chain joins TRBV28 and TRBJ2-5; 8 nucleotides line up with TRBD2. Germline loops: CDR1 MDHEN, CDR2 SYDVKM. V shed 7 bases, J shed 5 bases, and the junction held 12 bases outside the gene matches. The CDR3 is made up of 15 amino acids. The CDR3 DNA follows: TGTGCCAGCATCGATCTAGCGGGCGGGTGGGAGACCCAGTACTTC. It specifies CASIDLAGGWETQYF. The entire variable domain, with the rest obtained from reference TRBV28 and TRBJ2-5, is as follows: DVKVTQSSRYLVKRTGEKVFLECVQDMDHENMFWYRQDPGLGLRLIYFSYDVKMKEKGDIPEGYSVSREKKERFSLILESASTNQTSMYLCASIDLAGGWETQYFGPGTRLLVL.

The gene calls are TRBV6-2 or TRBV6-3 and TRBJ2-1; 12 bases agree with TRBD2. Germline values: CDR1 MNHEY, CDR2 SVGEGT. This CDR3 has 20 amino acids. The V gene end was trimmed by 2 bases and the J gene end by 3 bases; junction bases not matched to a gene: 14. This CDR3 is CASSYVMGLAGPGIYNEQFF. CDR3 DNA: TGTGCCAGCAGTTACGTCATGGGACTAGCGGGTCCCGGTATCTACAATGAGCAGTTCTTC.

This clone was counted only a few times. The rearrangement uses TRBV30 and TRBJ1-1; D is unclear. V was clipped by 6 bases and J by 1 base, with 3 bases between them. The germline V gene has CDR1 GTSNPN and CDR2 SVGIG (reference sequence). This CDR3 contains 10 residues. The CDR3 bases are TGTGCCTGCGGGAACACTGAAGCTTTCTTT. Translation gives CACGNTEAFF. Complete variable domain (other parts from reference TRBV30 and TRBJ1-1): SQTIHQWPATLVQPVGSPLSLECTVEGTSNPNLYWYRQAAGRGLQLLFYSVGIGQISSEVPQNLSASRPQDRQFILSSKKLLLSDSGFYLCACGNTEAFFGQGTRLTVV.

This chain connects TRBV19 to TRBJ1-6, with D possibly TRBD1 on 6 matching bases. Germline V gene sequence: CDR1 LNHDA, CDR2 SQIVND (reference sequence). V lost 5 bases, J lost 9 bases, and 17 bases lay in between. This CDR3 comprises 15 residues. The DNA of the CDR3 is TGTGCCAGTAGTGGAGGATACAGGGTGGGTTCACCCCTCCACTTT. It is translated as CASSGGYRVGSPLHF.

The gene calls are TRBV21-1 and TRBJ2-1; the table names TRBD2, a call not compared with the DNA. TRBV21-1 is a listed pseudogene. This CDR3 comprises 18 residues. The CDR3 bases are TGTGCCAGCAGCAAAGTAGGGTTTCGGGGGGATGTGTACAATGAGCAGTTCTTC. Its protein is CASSKVGFRGDVYNEQFF.

The CDR3 coding sequence is TGTGCCAGCAGTGGGAGCTCTGGAAACACCATATATTTT. Translation gives CASSGSSGNTIYF. V gene TRBV7-2 combines with J gene TRBJ1-3; D is unclear. Germline CDR1 SGHTA, CDR2 FQGNSA. CDR3 size: 13 residues. The V end was cut by 6 bases, the J end by 0 bases, with 6 bases between.

The chain employs TRBV7-8 and TRBJ1-1; D gene ambiguous. This CDR3 contains 14 residues. Trimming left V 0 bases short and J 5 bases short, with 10 bases between. Looked up from germline, CDR1 is SGHVS and CDR2 is FQNEAQ. CDR3 coding DNA: TGTGCCAGCAGCTTAGCGGTCACCGGTACTGAAGCTTTCTTT. It yields the protein CASSLAVTGTEAFF.

V gene TRBV5-8 combines with J gene TRBJ1-2; 8 positions match TRBD1. The CDR3 loop spans 15 amino acids. Germline CDR1 and CDR2: SGHTS and YDEGEE. The ends lost 4 bases at V and 8 bases at J; junction bases unmatched: 13. The CDR3 spells CASSLRRTGGLGYTF. The DNA of the CDR3 is TGTGCCAGCAGCCTCCGCCGTACAGGGGGTCTGGGCTACACCTTC. Filled out from reference TRBV5-8 and TRBJ1-2, the complete variable domain reads EAGVTQSPTHLIKTRGQQATLRCSPISGHTSVYWYQQALGLGLQFLLWYDEGEERNRGNFPPRFSGRQFPNYSSELNVNALELEDSALYLCASSLRRTGGLGYTFGSGTRLTVV.

This clone appeared a single time. This chain links TRBV19 with TRBJ1-5; 11 bases align to TRBD1. CDR1 LNHDA and CDR2 SQIVND come from the germline V gene (reference sequence). This CDR3 has 18 residues. The V segment lost 7 bases and the J segment 0 bases; nucleotides outside the gene matches: 11. Here the CDR3 DNA reads TGTGCCAGTAACTCCTGGACAGGGGGCTCGTATAGCAATCAGCCCCAGCATTTT. This gives the protein CASNSWTGGSYSNQPQHF.